The rows below give T cell receptor beta chains drawn from one sample of a study of CD8 T cells in ankylosing spondylitis. TCRdb reprocessed the 5' RACE reads via MiXCR and lists one record per CDR3 protein. The sample has about 840,000 distinct CDR3 sequences, approximately 12% seen once. Material for sequencing was blood, either unsorted or a sorted T cell fraction (not recorded which). The source of these receptors is a male donor with ankylosing spondylitis. CDR3s include the opening cysteine and the closing phenylalanine or tryptophan. Fields, in order: CDR3 length, J gene, D gene, V gene, clone size, CDR3 protein, CDR3 DNA. The D gene is left open where the match is weak. The size of a clone is reported for some rows only, either as once, few or many, or as a class for expanded clones.

>14|TRBJ2-7|.|TRBV7-2|few
CASSLGSLLYEQYF
TGTGCCAGCAGCTTAGGGTCACTCCTATACGAGCAGTACTTC
>15|TRBJ2-4|.|TRBV20-1|few
CSAIGLALAKNIQYF
TGCAGTGCTATAGGTCTAGCGTTAGCCAAAAACATTCAGTACTTC
>14|TRBJ2-7|.|TRBV28|few
CASSSWTGAYEQYF
TGTGCCAGCAGTAGTTGGACGGGGGCCTACGAGCAGTACTTC
>15|TRBJ2-1|TRBD1|TRBV7-9|many
CASSSRDRAQSSKFF
TGTGCCAGCAGCTCCCGGGACAGGGCCCAAAGTTCCAAATTCTTC
>12|TRBJ2-7|.|TRBV12-3/TRBV12-4|few
CASQVYGYEQYF
TGTGCCAGCCAAGTCTACGGCTACGAGCAGTACTTC
>13|TRBJ2-5|.|TRBV2|few
CASSRLVLETQYF
TGTGCCAGCAGTCGACTAGTATTGGAGACCCAGTACTTC
>19|TRBJ1-6|TRBD1|TRBV4-1|.
CASSALPVTGARVRSPLHF
TGCGCCAGCAGCGCTTTACCAGTAACAGGGGCGCGGGTTCGTTCACCCCTCCACTTT
>14|TRBJ1-2|.|TRBV28|.
CASRQAPGYHGYTF
TGTGCCAGCAGGCAGGCTCCAGGGTATCATGGCTACACCTTC
>13|TRBJ2-2|.|TRBV7-6|.
CASSLPRGGELFF
TGTGCCAGCAGCCTCCCGCGCGGCGGGGAGCTGTTTTTT
>11|TRBJ1-1|.|TRBV29-1|many
CSGRLNTEAFF
TGCAGCGGCCGGTTGAACACTGAAGCTTTCTTT
>13|TRBJ2-5|.|TRBV5-1|few
CASSRAPQETQYF
TGCGCCAGCAGTCGCGCTCCTCAAGAGACCCAGTACTTC
>16|TRBJ2-1|TRBD2|TRBV4-1|few
CASSLSAGGLWNEQFF
TGCGCCAGCAGCCTGTCAGCGGGGGGGCTTTGGAATGAGCAGTTCTTC
>13|TRBJ1-1|TRBD1|TRBV29-1|many
CSGLRDRNTEAFF
TGCAGCGGATTGAGGGACAGAAACACTGAAGCTTTCTTT
>14|TRBJ2-7|TRBD1|TRBV5-1|.
CASSWTGITYEQYF
TGCGCCAGCAGCTGGACAGGGATCACCTACGAGCAGTACTTC
>15|TRBJ1-5|TRBD1|TRBV19|.
CASSIGTGAYQPQHF
TGTGCCAGTAGTATTGGGACAGGGGCGTATCAGCCCCAGCATTTT
>13|TRBJ1-5|.|TRBV29-1|.
CSVVGGVNQPQHF
TGCAGCGTTGTGGGGGGGGTCAATCAGCCCCAGCATTTT
>14|TRBJ2-1|.|TRBV5-1|few
CASSATGTWGEQFF
TGCGCCAGCAGCGCCACCGGGACGTGGGGTGAGCAGTTCTTC
>14|TRBJ2-3|TRBD1|TRBV5-1|.
CASSLAQGSDTQYF
TGCGCCAGCAGCTTGGCACAGGGGTCAGATACGCAGTATTTT
>14|TRBJ1-1|TRBD1|TRBV18|.
CASSPRGQDTEAFF
TGTGCCAGCTCACCAAGGGGACAGGACACTGAAGCTTTCTTT
>16|TRBJ2-5|TRBD2|TRBV28|.
CASSYLAGGDQETQYF
TGTGCCAGCAGTTACCTAGCGGGGGGAGATCAAGAGACCCAGTACTTC
>12|TRBJ1-3|.|TRBV7-9|many
CASSASGNTIYF
TGTGCCAGCAGCGCGTCGGGAAACACCATATATTTT
>16|TRBJ2-1|.|TRBV6-1|.
CASSPRGRFGDNEQFF
TGTGCCAGCAGCCCACGGGGTAGGTTTGGGGACAATGAGCAGTTCTTC
>14|TRBJ1-2|TRBD1|TRBV15|many
CATSRGDRDYGYTF
TGTGCCACCAGCAGGGGTGACAGGGACTATGGCTACACCTTC